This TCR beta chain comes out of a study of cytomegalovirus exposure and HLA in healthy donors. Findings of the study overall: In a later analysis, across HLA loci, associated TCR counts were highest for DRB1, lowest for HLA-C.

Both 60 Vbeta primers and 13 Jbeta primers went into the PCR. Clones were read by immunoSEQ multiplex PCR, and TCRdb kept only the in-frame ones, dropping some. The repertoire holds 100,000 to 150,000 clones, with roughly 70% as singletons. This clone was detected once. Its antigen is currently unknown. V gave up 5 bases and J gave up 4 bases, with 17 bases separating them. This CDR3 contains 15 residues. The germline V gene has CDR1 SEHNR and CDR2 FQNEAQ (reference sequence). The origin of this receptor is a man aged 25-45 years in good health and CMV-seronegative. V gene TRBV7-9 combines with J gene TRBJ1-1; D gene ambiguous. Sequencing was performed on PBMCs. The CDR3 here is CASSPAQSMVTEAFF. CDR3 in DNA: TGTGCCAGCAGCCCAGCACAGAGTATGGTCACTGAAGCTTTCTTT.